Described below is a single TCR beta chain sequence and its context. It has no known antigen specificity. Base qualities are not at hand, and no much larger clone is one base apart. Libraries were made using PCR. The sequencer was an Illumina HiSeq 2500. Molecular barcoding was employed in the preparation of TCR libraries, with unique molecular identifiers being used to normalize TCRbeta repertoire quantification. The public reads were reanalyzed by TCRdb: fastp trimming at Q25, MiXCR alignment, in-frame beta chains only. All rows with the same CDR3 protein become a single entry with the most common DNA and genes. The sample records about 340,000 distinct CDR3 sequences, approximately 12% of which are singletons. About 3.9% of the sample goes to the ten largest clones. The data derive from a study of T-cell reconstitution after alpha-beta-depleted transplantation in children (dated by TCRdb to about 2016). A note on the overall study: Using TCR repertoire profiling, the study quantitatively followed how T-cell immune reconstitution unfolded in children after TCRalphabeta/CD19-depleted allogeneic hematopoietic cell transplantation.

V loses 0 bases at its end and J loses 3 bases; junction bases beyond the gene matches: 6. The CDR3 has 16 amino acids, counting the end cysteine and phenylalanine. Solely the CDR3 DNA is kept, with 48 bases framed from the first base. CDR1 is given as SGHRS and CDR2 as YFSETQ, both from the germline V gene. The sequence derives from a human donor who donated a stem cell graft to a child with Fanconi anemia. The receptor chain draws on TRBV5-1 and TRBJ2-3; 8 bases in the middle match TRBD1. Here the sequenced sample was PBMCs, taken from the stem cell graft. The nucleotides read TGCGCCAGCAGCTTGGCCACAGGGGGAGTAACAGATACGCAGTATTTT. Its product reads: CASSLATGGVTDTQYF.